This T cell receptor (beta chain) was observed in a study of CD8+CD57+ T cells in acquired aplastic anemia. Using genomic DNA as the template, TCR beta VDJ and CDR3 profiling was carried out. Each CDR3 protein is one row after TCRdb ran MiXCR on the reads. The data hold around 430,000 distinct CDR3 sequences, with around 30% observed a single time. Flow cytometry had shown expanded CD8+CD57+ cells in the patients chosen for sequencing. Germline CDR1 and CDR2: LNHDA and SQIVND (reference sequence). With 4 bases removed from V and 0 bases from J, the gap between germline ends came to 25 bases. CDR3 length: 20 amino acids. General observations from the study: The study identified around 28 CD8+ CDR3 sequences shared by patients and controls.

This clonotype occurred a few times. Its antigen is as yet unknown. The genes are TRBV19 and TRBJ1-5; no clear D gene. What was sequenced was sorted CD4+, CD8+, or CD8+CD57+ T cells (not recorded which) from PBMCs. The clonotype comes from a human donor with aplastic anemia. CDR3 bases: TGTGCCAGTAGTACAGACCAACCCTCGTCCAGCTTTTATAGCAATCAGCCCCAGCATTTT. Encoded protein: CASSTDQPSSSFYSNQPQHF.